This passage covers 13 T cell receptor beta chains from one sample sequenced in a study of blood T cells in healthy people across ages. Through a sample-barcoded 5' primer and a J-beta primer mix, a second PCR was run for roughly 6 to 12 cycles. TCRdb reprocessed the 5' RACE reads via MiXCR and lists one record per CDR3 protein. Altogether 780,000 or so distinct CDR3 sequences are present, roughly 25% being singletons, with the ten largest covering roughly 3.8%. This same sample was also taken into another study, of T cells of mothers and their children.

The material sequenced was blood. These TCRs come from a boy aged 5-17 years in good health.

The CDR3 DNA reads as TGTGCCAGCAGGACGGGACAGGGTTTTCGGGCTTACAATGAGCAGTTCTTC. Translated: CASRTGQGFRAYNEQFF. The chain recombines TRBV28 with TRBJ2-5; 9 nucleotides line up with TRBD1. With the DNA end fitting TRBJ2-1 better, the J assignment may be wrong. CDR3 length: 17 amino acids. Germline V lookup: CDR1 MDHEN, CDR2 SYDVKM.

This chain joins TRBV20-1 and TRBJ2-1; D unclear. Trimming stripped 4 bases from V and 9 bases from J, with 19 bases between. CDR1 and CDR2 (germline): DFQATT, SNEGSKA (reference sequence). This CDR3 contains 14 residues. The CDR3 DNA follows: TGCAGTGCTAACCGTATCGGTGCGGAAGTTGAGCAGTTCTTC. Translation: CSANRIGAEVEQFF.

The chain uses TRBV29-1 and TRBJ2-5, with D perhaps TRBD1 (5 bases). From germline, CDR1 is SQVTM and CDR2 ANQGSEA. The CDR3 covers 11 residues. Trimming took 0 bases from V and 7 from J, leaving 6 bases between them. CDR3 nucleotides: TGCAGCGTTGAAGAAAGGGGGACCCAGTACTTC. Amino acids: CSVEERGTQYF.

The rearrangement uses TRBV15 and TRBJ2-2, with D maybe TRBD1 (5 bases). V was shortened by 2 bases and J by 5 bases, with 21 bases between the two germline ends. CDR3 length equals 18 residues. Germline V CDR1 and CDR2: LNHNV, YYDKDF (reference sequence). Here the CDR3 DNA reads TGTGCCACCAGCAGACCTTGGATCAGGGTCGGAAGGACCGGGGAGCTGTTTTTT. Amino acids: CATSRPWIRVGRTGELFF.

The gene calls are TRBV7-9 and TRBJ2-7; possible D gene TRBD1, 5 bases. V lost 2 bases and J 2 bases, leaving 16 bases between the germline ends. The CDR3 covers 16 residues. Looked up from germline, CDR1 is SEHNR and CDR2 is FQNEAQ (reference sequence). The CDR3 nucleotides read TGTGCCAGCAGCTTATCGGGCAGGGTGGTCACCTACGAGCAGTACTTC. Its protein is CASSLSGRVVTYEQYF.

This chain connects TRBV30 to TRBJ1-2; TRBD1 matches 7 bases. The V gene end was trimmed by 3 bases and the J gene end by 7 bases; junction bases not matched to a gene: 11. Germline loops: CDR1 GTSNPN, CDR2 SVGIG (reference sequence). The CDR3 has 14 residues. In DNA, the CDR3 is TGTGCCTGGAGAGCGGGACAGAGGACTATTGGCTACACCTTC. Translated, it gives CAWRAGQRTIGYTF.

This clonotype was detected a few times. V and J are TRBV20-1 and TRBJ1-1; D unresolved. V shed 1 base and J shed 7 bases, with 7 bases lying between them. This CDR3 has 11 amino acids. Germline values: CDR1 DFQATT, CDR2 SNEGSKA (reference sequence). Here the CDR3 DNA reads TGCAGTGCTAGAGTGCATATTGAAGCTTTCTTT. This gives the protein CSARVHIEAFF.

V gene TRBV7-2 combines with J gene TRBJ2-7; 7 positions agree with TRBD2. The CDR3 has 14 amino acids. CDR1 and CDR2 (germline): SGHTA, FQGNSA. Trimming cost V 3 bases and J 1 base; bases outside gene matches: 3. In nucleotides, the CDR3 is TGTGCCAGCAGCTTCCAAGCGGGGTCCTACGAGCAGTACTTC. Its translation is CASSFQAGSYEQYF. Using reference TRBV7-2 and TRBJ2-7 for the parts outside the CDR3, the full variable domain is GAGVSQSPSNKVTEKGKDVELRCDPISGHTALYWYRQSLGQGLEFLIYFQGNSAPDKSGLPSDRFSAERTGGSVSTLTIQRTQQEDSAVYLCASSFQAGSYEQYFGPGTRLTVT.

This CDR3 is CASSSSFTSGTQYF. CDR3 in DNA: TGTGCCAGCAGTTCAAGCTTCACTAGTGGTACGCAGTATTTT. The chain is built from TRBV12-3 or TRBV12-4 and TRBJ2-3; a weak D match, TRBD2 (5 bases). Trimming shortened V by 4 bases and J by 8 bases, and 16 bases separated the two germline ends. The length of the CDR3 is 14 residues.

The rearrangement uses TRBV12-3 or TRBV12-4 and TRBJ2-5; D not resolved. The better agreement between TRBJ2-1 and the DNA end casts doubt on the J call. This CDR3 region has 11 residues. This chain's CDR3 is CASSEMNEQFF. As DNA, the CDR3 is TGTGCCAGCAGCGAAATGAATGAGCAGTTCTTC.

The chain joins TRBV28 to TRBJ1-2; no reliable D call. The V end lost 6 bases, the J end lost 2 bases, and 13 bases lay between the germline ends. Per germline, CDR1 MDHEN and CDR2 SYDVKM. There are 14 residues in the CDR3. This chain's CDR3 is CASSIGTRNYGYTF. The CDR3 DNA reads TGTGCCAGCAGCATCGGCACCAGGAACTATGGCTACACCTTC.

As concerns this clonotype: This may stem from a read error, because a much larger clone lies one nucleotide away. This chain uses TRBV6-4 with TRBJ2-3; D gene uncertain. CDR3 length equals 14 residues. Looked up from germline, CDR1 is MRHNA and CDR2 is SNTAGT. CDR3 region: CACSDEASPDTQYF. The DNA for the CDR3 is TGTGCCTGCAGTGACGAGGCCAGCCCAGATACGCAGTATTTT.

This clonotype was seen once. A read error may produce the germline difference seen at one junction end. This chain links TRBV7-3 with TRBJ2-2, with 7 bases that match TRBD1. The CDR3 covers 17 residues. Germline CDR1 is SGHTA and CDR2 is FQGTGA. CDR3 nucleotide sequence: TGTGCCAGCAGCCCCAGTAGGGGGCAGTTGAGCACCGGTGAGCTGTTTTTT. It codes for CASSPSRGQLSTGELFF.